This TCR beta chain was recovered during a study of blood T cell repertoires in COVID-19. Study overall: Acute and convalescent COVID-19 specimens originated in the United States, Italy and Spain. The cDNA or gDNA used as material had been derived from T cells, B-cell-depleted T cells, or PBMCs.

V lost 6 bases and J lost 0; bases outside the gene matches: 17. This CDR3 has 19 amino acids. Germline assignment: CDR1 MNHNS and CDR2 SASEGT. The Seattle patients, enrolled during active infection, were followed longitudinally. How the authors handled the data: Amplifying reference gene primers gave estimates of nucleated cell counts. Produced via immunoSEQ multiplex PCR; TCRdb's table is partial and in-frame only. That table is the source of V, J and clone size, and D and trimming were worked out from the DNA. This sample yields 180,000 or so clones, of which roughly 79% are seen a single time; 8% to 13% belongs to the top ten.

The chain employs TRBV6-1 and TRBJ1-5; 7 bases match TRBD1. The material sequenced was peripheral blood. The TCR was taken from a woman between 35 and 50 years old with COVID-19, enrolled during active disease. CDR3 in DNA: TGTGCCAGCAGCGAACGGGCAGGGGGTACAGTGGTTAGCAATCAGCCCCAGCATTTT. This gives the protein CASSERAGGTVVSNQPQHF.